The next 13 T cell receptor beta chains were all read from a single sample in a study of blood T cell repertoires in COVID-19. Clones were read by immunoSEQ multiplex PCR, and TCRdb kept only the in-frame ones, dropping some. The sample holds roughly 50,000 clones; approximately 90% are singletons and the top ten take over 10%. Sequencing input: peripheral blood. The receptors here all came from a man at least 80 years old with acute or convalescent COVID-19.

CDR3: CASSLDRADTQYF. The CDR3 nucleotides read TGTGCCAGCAGCTTAGATCGAGCAGATACGCAGTATTTT. The chain employs TRBV11-2 and TRBJ2-3; D is unresolved. The V and J ends lost 0 bases and 4 bases respectively, with 5 bases between them. The CDR3 has 13 residues. Looked up from germline, CDR1 is SGHAT and CDR2 is FQNNGV.

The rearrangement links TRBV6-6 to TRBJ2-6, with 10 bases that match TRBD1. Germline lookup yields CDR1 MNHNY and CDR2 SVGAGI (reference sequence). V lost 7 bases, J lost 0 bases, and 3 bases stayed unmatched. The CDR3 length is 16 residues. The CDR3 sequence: CASTGTGASGANVLTF. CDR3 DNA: TGTGCCAGCACAGGGACAGGGGCCTCTGGGGCCAACGTCCTGACTTTC.

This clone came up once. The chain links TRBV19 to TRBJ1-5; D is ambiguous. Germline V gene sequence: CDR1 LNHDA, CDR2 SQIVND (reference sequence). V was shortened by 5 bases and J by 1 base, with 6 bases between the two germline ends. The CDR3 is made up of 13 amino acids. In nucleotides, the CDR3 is TGTGCCAGTAGTGAGGTGAGCAATCAGCCCCAGCATTTT. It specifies CASSEVSNQPQHF. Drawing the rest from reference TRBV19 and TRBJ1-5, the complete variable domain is DGGITQSPKYLFRKEGQNVTLSCEQNLNHDAMYWYRQDPGQGLRLIYYSQIVNDFQKGDIAEGYSVSREKKESFPLTVTSAQKNPTAFYLCASSEVSNQPQHFGDGTRLSIL.

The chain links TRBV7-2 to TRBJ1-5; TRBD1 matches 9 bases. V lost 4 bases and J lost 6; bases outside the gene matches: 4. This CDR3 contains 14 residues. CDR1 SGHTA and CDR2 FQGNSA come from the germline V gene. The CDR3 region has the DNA TGTGCCAGCAGCTCCACAGGGGGCACTCAGCCCCAGCATTTT. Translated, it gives CASSSTGGTQPQHF.

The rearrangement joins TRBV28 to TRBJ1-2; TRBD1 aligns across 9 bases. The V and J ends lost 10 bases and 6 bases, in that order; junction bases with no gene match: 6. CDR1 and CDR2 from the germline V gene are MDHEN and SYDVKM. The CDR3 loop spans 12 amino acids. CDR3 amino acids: CATTDRGNGYTF. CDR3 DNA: TGTGCCACCACCGACAGGGGGAATGGCTACACCTTC.

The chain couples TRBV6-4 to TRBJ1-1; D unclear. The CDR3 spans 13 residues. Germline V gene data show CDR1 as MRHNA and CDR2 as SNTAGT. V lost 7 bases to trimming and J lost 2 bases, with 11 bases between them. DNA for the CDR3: TGTGCCAGCAAAAAAGAGGGAAACACTGAAGCTTTCTTT. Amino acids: CASKKEGNTEAFF.

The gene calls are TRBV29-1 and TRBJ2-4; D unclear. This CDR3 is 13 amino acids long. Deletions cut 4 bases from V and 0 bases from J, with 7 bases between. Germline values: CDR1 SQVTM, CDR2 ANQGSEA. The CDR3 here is CSVVYRAKNIQYF. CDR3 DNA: TGCAGCGTTGTTTACAGAGCCAAAAACATTCAGTACTTC. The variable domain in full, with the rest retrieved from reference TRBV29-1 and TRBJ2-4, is SAVISQKPSRDICQRGTSLTIQCQVDSQVTMMFWYRQQPGQSLTLIATANQGSEATYESGFVIDKFPISRPNLTFSTLTVSNMSPEDSSIYLCSVVYRAKNIQYFGAGTRLSVL.

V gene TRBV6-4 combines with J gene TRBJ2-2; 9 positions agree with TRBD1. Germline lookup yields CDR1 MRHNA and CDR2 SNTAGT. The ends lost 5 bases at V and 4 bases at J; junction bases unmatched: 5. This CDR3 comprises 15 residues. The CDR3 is CASSPGGQGTGELFF. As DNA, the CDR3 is TGTGCCAGCAGTCCCGGGGGACAGGGCACCGGGGAGCTGTTTTTT.

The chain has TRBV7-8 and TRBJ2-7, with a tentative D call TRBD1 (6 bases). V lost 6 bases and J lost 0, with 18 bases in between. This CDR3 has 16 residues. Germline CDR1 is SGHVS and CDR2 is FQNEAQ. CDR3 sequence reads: CASSSGELFGSYEQYF. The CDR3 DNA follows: TGTGCCAGCAGTTCAGGGGAGTTGTTCGGCTCCTACGAGCAGTACTTC.

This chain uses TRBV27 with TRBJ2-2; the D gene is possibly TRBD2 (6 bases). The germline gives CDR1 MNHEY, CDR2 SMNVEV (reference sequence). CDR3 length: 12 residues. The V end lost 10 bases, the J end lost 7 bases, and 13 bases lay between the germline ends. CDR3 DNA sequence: TGTGCCACCCACCCGGGGGACGGGGAGCTGTTTTTT. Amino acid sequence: CATHPGDGELFF.

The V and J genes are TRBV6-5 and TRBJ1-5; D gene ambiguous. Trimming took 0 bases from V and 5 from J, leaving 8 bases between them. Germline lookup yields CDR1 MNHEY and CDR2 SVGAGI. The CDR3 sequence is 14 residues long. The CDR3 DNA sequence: TGTGCCAGCAGTTACTCGCCCGGGGATCAGCCCCAGCATTTT. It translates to CASSYSPGDQPQHF.

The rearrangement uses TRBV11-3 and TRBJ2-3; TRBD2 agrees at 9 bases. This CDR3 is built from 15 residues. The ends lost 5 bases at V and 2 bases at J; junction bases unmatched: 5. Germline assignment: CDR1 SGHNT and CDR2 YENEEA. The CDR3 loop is CASSPLAGVTDTQYF. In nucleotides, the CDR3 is TGTGCCAGCAGCCCGTTAGCGGGGGTCACAGATACGCAGTATTTT.

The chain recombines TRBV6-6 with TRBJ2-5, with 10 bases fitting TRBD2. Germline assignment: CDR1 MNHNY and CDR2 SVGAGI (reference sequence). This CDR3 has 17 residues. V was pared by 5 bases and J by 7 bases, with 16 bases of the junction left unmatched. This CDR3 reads CASSRPASGGLPWTQYF. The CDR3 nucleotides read TGTGCCAGCAGTCGCCCCGCTAGCGGGGGCCTTCCGTGGACCCAGTACTTC.